This T cell receptor beta chain was sequenced for a study of response to subunit inactivated influenza vaccine. This clonotype has only a few counts. Its antigen is not identified. Each CDR3 protein gets one entry after TCRdb re-called the RT-PCR reads with MiXCR. The sample records around 750,000 distinct CDR3 sequences, over 20% being singletons. Study outcomes and limitations: Authors suggested seasonal influenza vaccinations each recruit few new T cells.

Trimming removed 2 bases from V and 3 bases from J, with 11 bases in between. The germline CDR1 and CDR2 sequences are SGHTA and FQGTGA. CDR3 length equals 14 residues. The sample consisted of PBMCs from blood, taken approximately 5 days after vaccination. This rearrangement joins TRBV7-3 to TRBJ2-7; D remains ambiguous. This clonotype was sampled from a man aged 50-59 years who received an inactivated influenza vaccine. The chain's CDR3 is CASSLYLRLYEQYF. In DNA form, the CDR3 reads TGTGCCAGCAGCTTATATCTCCGGCTCTACGAGCAGTACTTC.